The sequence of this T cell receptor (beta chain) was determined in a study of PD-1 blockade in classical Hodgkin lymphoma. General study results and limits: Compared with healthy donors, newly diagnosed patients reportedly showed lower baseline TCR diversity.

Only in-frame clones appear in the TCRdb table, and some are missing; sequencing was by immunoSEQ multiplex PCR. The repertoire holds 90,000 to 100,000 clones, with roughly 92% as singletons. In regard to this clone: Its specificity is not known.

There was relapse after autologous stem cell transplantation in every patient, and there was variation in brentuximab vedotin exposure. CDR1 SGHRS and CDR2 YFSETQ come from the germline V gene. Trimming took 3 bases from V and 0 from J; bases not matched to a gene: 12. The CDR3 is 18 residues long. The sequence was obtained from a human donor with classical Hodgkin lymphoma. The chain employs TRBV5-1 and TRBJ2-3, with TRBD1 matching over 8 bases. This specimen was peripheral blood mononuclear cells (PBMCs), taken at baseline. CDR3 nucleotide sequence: TGCGCCAGCAGCTCTAGGACAGGGTGGGGAAGTAGCACAGATACGCAGTATTTT. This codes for CASSSRTGWGSSTDTQYF.